Each of the 20 T cell receptor beta chains below was sequenced from the same sample in a study of breast tumors, draining lymph nodes, adjacent tissues (dated by TCRdb to 2016 to 2017). The lymph node samples were taken from the axillary draining lymph nodes of breast cancer patients. Library prep was done by multiplex PCR. Sequencing took place on an Illumina HiSeq 2000. The public sequencing data were trimmed at Q25 with fastp and processed into clonotypes with MiXCR by TCRdb, which kept only in-frame beta chains. CDR3 protein sequences are deduplicated, and each keeps its most common genes and DNA. This sample is represented by about 230,000 distinct CDR3 sequences; roughly 32% of them were singletons. Together, the top ten hold roughly 1.5% of the sample. Sequencing was carried out using axillary lymph node tissue. These receptors all stem from a female donor with breast cancer. Some clones in this sample may be carry-over from other donors' samples.

The gene calls are TRBV11-2 and TRBJ1-1; D gene uncertain. The CDR3 has 15 amino acids. Between the trimmed V and J ends, which lost 3 bases and 0 bases, there was a span of 11 bases. Looked up from germline, CDR1 is SGHAT and CDR2 is FQNNGV. CDR3 amino acids: CASSLGREVNTEAFF. The CDR3 DNA reads as TGTGCCAGCAGCTTGGGTCGGGAAGTGAACACTGAAGCTTTCTTT.

This clonotype occurred once. This chain uses TRBV12-3 or TRBV12-4 with TRBJ1-2, with D perhaps matching TRBD1 (5 bases). Trimming took 4 bases from V and 2 from J, leaving 11 bases between them. The CDR3 is made up of 14 amino acids. The CDR3 protein is CASSCQGRNYGYTF. The DNA for the CDR3 is TGTGCCAGCAGTTGCCAGGGAAGGAACTATGGCTACACCTTC.

This clonotype was counted ten times or more. V and J are TRBV12-3 or TRBV12-4 and TRBJ2-7, with 10 bases lining up with TRBD1. V was clipped by 3 bases and J by 1 base; unmatched bases: 9. This CDR3 region has 17 residues. As DNA, the CDR3 is TGTGCCAGCAGTTTCCCATCGGGACAGGGGATTTCCTACGAGCAGTACTTC. Translating it yields CASSFPSGQGISYEQYF.

The rearrangement links TRBV14 to TRBJ1-1; TRBD1 agrees at 7 bases. After removal of 5 bases from V and 6 bases from J, the junction contained 6 bases not matched to a gene. Germline CDR1 SGHDN, CDR2 FVKESK. The length of the CDR3 is 13 residues. The CDR3 protein is CASSSDRVAEAFF. The CDR3, as DNA: TGTGCCAGCAGCTCTGACAGGGTCGCTGAAGCTTTCTTT.

This clonotype was detected many times. V and J are TRBV27 and TRBJ2-5, with 9 bases identical to TRBD1. This CDR3 is 14 amino acids long. Losses at the gene ends were 8 bases for V and 5 bases for J; bases not matched to a gene: 9. Germline CDR1 is MNHEY and CDR2 is SMNVEV (reference sequence). CDR3 loop: CASSTQGAVETQYF. CDR3 nucleotides: TGTGCCAGCTCTACACAGGGGGCAGTTGAGACCCAGTACTTC.

This clonotype appeared many times. The genes are TRBV9 and TRBJ2-7; D might be TRBD2 (5 bases). The length of the CDR3 is 13 residues. Trimming stripped 3 bases from V and 6 bases from J, with 13 bases between. Germline CDR1 reads SGDLS; CDR2 reads YYNGEE. In nucleotides, the CDR3 is TGTGCCAGCAGCGCATCCACTAGAGGCGAGCAGTACTTC. This sequence encodes CASSASTRGEQYF.

This clonotype has at least ten counts. The chain links TRBV30 to TRBJ2-5; TRBD1 agrees at 10 bases. The CDR3 contains 14 residues. J was trimmed by 3 bases and V by 7 bases; bases with no gene match: 8. The germline gives CDR1 GTSNPN, CDR2 SVGIG (reference sequence). The CDR3: CAFRAGTGEETQYF. In nucleotides, the CDR3 is TGTGCCTTCCGCGCCGGGACAGGGGAAGAGACCCAGTACTTC.

This clonotype occurred many times. The V gene is TRBV2, the J gene TRBJ2-2, with 9 bases identical to TRBD2. The germline CDR1 and CDR2 sequences are SNHLY and FYNNEI. Losses at the gene ends were 6 bases for V and 6 bases for J; bases not matched to a gene: 5. The CDR3 totals 14 residues. CDR3 nucleotides: TGTGCCAGCAGGGGACTAGCTCAGCCCGGGGAGCTGTTTTTT. Its protein product is CASRGLAQPGELFF.

To note about this clonotype: It may be a read error: a sequence one base away is much more abundant. This chain connects TRBV20-1 to TRBJ2-5; D is undetermined. Germline CDR1 DFQATT, CDR2 SNEGSKA (reference sequence). The CDR3 length is 11 residues. The CDR3 DNA reads as TGCAGTGCTACCATAGGAGAGACCCAGTCCTTC. Encoded protein: CSATIGETQSF.

The V call is TRBV6-5, the J call TRBJ1-1, with TRBD1 as a possible D gene (5 bases). The length of the CDR3 is 15 residues. The germline V and J ends were trimmed by 5 bases and 0 bases, with 13 bases remaining between them. CDR1 MNHEY and CDR2 SVGAGI come from the germline V gene. As DNA, the CDR3 is TGTGCCAGCAGTGATCGAGGGGCCATGAACACTGAAGCTTTCTTT. It translates to CASSDRGAMNTEAFF.

The V call is TRBV19, the J call TRBJ2-5; D unresolved. V shed 1 base and J shed 3 bases, with 15 bases lying between them. Germline CDR1 is LNHDA and CDR2 is SQIVND (reference sequence). The CDR3 is 16 amino acids. DNA for the CDR3: TGTGCCAGTAGTATAGTCCGCGGCTCAAGGGAAGAGACCCAGTACTTC. This sequence encodes CASSIVRGSREETQYF. The full variable domain, its missing parts supplied by reference TRBV19 and TRBJ2-5, is DGGITQSPKYLFRKEGQNVTLSCEQNLNHDAMYWYRQDPGQGLRLIYYSQIVNDFQKGDIAEGYSVSREKKESFPLTVTSAQKNPTAFYLCASSIVRGSREETQYFGPGTRLLVL.

The rearrangement joins TRBV2 to TRBJ2-1; 16 positions match TRBD2. V lost 4 bases to trimming and J lost 9 bases; unmatched junction nucleotides: 6. This CDR3 is built from 16 residues. Germline loops: CDR1 SNHLY, CDR2 FYNNEI. The CDR3 is CASSGGLAGGRSEQFF. Here the CDR3 DNA reads TGTGCCAGCAGTGGGGGACTAGCGGGAGGGCGCAGTGAGCAGTTCTTC.

This clonotype occurred many times. The gene calls are TRBV28 and TRBJ2-3; D unresolved. Trimming stripped 2 bases from V and 2 bases from J, with 8 bases between. The CDR3 runs 14 residues. The V gene's germline CDR1 is MDHEN and CDR2 SYDVKM. CDR3: CASSLGMSTDTQYF. The CDR3 nucleotides read TGTGCCAGCAGTTTAGGGATGTCCACAGATACGCAGTATTTT. Based on the CDR3 plus reference TRBV28 and TRBJ2-3, the full variable domain is DVKVTQSSRYLVKRTGEKVFLECVQDMDHENMFWYRQDPGLGLRLIYFSYDVKMKEKGDIPEGYSVSREKKERFSLILESASTNQTSMYLCASSLGMSTDTQYFGPGTRLTVL.

With respect to this clonotype: No conserved phenylalanine or tryptophan is present at the end of the CDR3, so a read error is the likely explanation. No DNA is shown, since the ends of the CDR3 on it are uncertain; the CDR3 is the one TCRdb lists. This rearrangement joins TRBV20-1 to TRBJ2-5; TRBD2, the D gene given by the table, was not confirmed from the DNA. Germline V gives CDR1 DFQATT, CDR2 SNEGSKA (reference sequence). The CDR3 spans 10 amino acids, including both terminal residues. The CDR3 here is CSASPLAGVS.

As for this clonotype: A much more abundant neighbour one base away suggests this may be a read error. The chain links TRBV11-3 to TRBJ2-1; no firm D call. With 7 bases removed from V and 2 bases from J, the gap between germline ends came to 9 bases. Germline CDR1 and CDR2: SGHNT and YENEEA. CDR3 length: 13 amino acids. The CDR3 bases are TGTGCCAGCACGGATCGACCCTACAATGAGCAGTTCTTC. It is translated as CASTDRPYNEQFF.

The chain uses TRBV19 and TRBJ1-4; possible D gene TRBD1, 5 bases. Looked up from germline, CDR1 is LNHDA and CDR2 is SQIVND (reference sequence). V was pared by 4 bases and J by 11 bases, with 20 bases between. CDR3 size: 15 residues. As DNA, the CDR3 is TGTGCCAGTAGTAGGTCGACAGCTCCCGCTGGGAAACTGTTTTTT. Amino acids: CASSRSTAPAGKLFF.

The chain is built from TRBV5-8 and TRBJ2-7, with D possibly being TRBD2 (5 bases). Trimming removed 5 bases from V and 2 bases from J, with 17 bases in between. Germline assignment: CDR1 SGHTS and CDR2 YDEGEE. This CDR3 is 15 amino acids long. The CDR3 DNA reads TGTGCCAGCAGTCCCTGGGGAGCTCGCACCTACGAGCAGTACTTC. This sequence encodes CASSPWGARTYEQYF. Variable domain in full (rest from reference TRBV5-8 and TRBJ2-7): EAGVTQSPTHLIKTRGQQATLRCSPISGHTSVYWYQQALGLGLQFLLWYDEGEERNRGNFPPRFSGRQFPNYSSELNVNALELEDSALYLCASSPWGARTYEQYFGPGTRLTVT.

V is TRBV20-1 and J is TRBJ2-5; D is uncertain. Per the germline V gene, CDR1 is DFQATT and CDR2 is SNEGSKA (reference sequence). With 6 bases removed from V and 7 bases from J, the gap between germline ends came to 21 bases. The CDR3 covers 14 residues. For the CDR3, the DNA is TGCAGTGCCAGCAGCCAAGGGTTGGGTAGGACCCAGTACTTC. Protein: CSASSQGLGRTQYF.

This chain links TRBV4-1 with TRBJ2-7, with a weak D call TRBD2 (6 bases). V was clipped by 0 bases and J by 4 bases, with 13 bases between them. Germline CDR1 reads MGHRA; CDR2 reads YSYEKL. The CDR3 spans 15 residues. The CDR3 DNA reads TGCGCCAGCAGCCAAGAATCAACTAGCAAGTACGAGCAGTACTTC. Translated, it gives CASSQESTSKYEQYF.

The chain employs TRBV2 and TRBJ2-2; 9 bases map to TRBD1. The CDR3 sequence is 15 residues long. Trimming cost V 6 bases and J 4 bases; bases outside gene matches: 6. The germline gives CDR1 SNHLY, CDR2 FYNNEI. CDR3 DNA: TGTGCCAGCAGCCTAGGGACAGGGCGCACCGGGGAGCTGTTTTTT. Its protein is CASSLGTGRTGELFF.